This T cell receptor (beta chain) was observed in a study of identical twins. In this sample, this clonotype turned up many times. Its antigen is unknown. TCRdb ran MiXCR on the 5' RACE reads and lists one entry per CDR3 protein. The sample holds more than 650,000 distinct CDR3 sequences, roughly 6% seen once. Broader study findings: Twin pairs had excess sharing that was weaker in beta out-of-frame sequences. Conclusions leaned on cross-sectional statistical analysis and did not track the same donors over time.

CDR1 is WSHSY, CDR2 SAAADI, per germline. The CDR3 loop spans 15 amino acids. J was trimmed by 2 bases and V by 2 bases; bases with no gene match: 3. This sequence was found in a man in his late teens or twenties in good health. The material sequenced was naive T cells sorted from blood. This chain connects TRBV10-2 to TRBJ2-7; 10 nucleotides agree with TRBD2. Here the CDR3 DNA reads TGCGCCAGCAGTGAGGGGCTAGCGGGAGCCTACGAGCAGTACGTC. Encoded protein: CASSEGLAGAYEQYV.